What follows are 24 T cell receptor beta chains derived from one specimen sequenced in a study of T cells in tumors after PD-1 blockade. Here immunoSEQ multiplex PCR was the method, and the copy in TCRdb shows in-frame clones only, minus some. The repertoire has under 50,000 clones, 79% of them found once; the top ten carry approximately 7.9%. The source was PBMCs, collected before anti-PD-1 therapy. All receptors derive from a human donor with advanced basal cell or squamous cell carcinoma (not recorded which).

CDR3 sequence reads: CATSDLASSGSGNEQFF. As DNA, the CDR3 is TGTGCCACCAGTGATCTCGCCTCTAGCGGGAGCGGTAATGAGCAGTTCTTC. The V and J genes are TRBV24-1 and TRBJ2-1, with 10 bases identical to TRBD2. CDR3 size: 17 residues. The trim removed 3 bases at V and 7 bases at J, leaving 11 bases unmatched. Germline CDR1 reads KGHDR; CDR2 reads SFDVKD.

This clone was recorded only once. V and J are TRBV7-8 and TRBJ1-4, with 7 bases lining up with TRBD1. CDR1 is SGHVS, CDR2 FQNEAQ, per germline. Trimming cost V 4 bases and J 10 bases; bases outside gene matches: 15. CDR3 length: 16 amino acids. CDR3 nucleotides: TGTGCCAGCAGCTGGGGGGCCGGGCAGGGGACAGTAAAACTGTTTTTT. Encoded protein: CASSWGAGQGTVKLFF.

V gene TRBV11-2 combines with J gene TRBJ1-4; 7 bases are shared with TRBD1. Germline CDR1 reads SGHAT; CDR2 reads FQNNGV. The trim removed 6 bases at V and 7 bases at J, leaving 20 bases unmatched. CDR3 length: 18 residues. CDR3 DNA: TGTGCCAGCAGTGGGGGGATTCTCCCGGGACAGCTTAGTGAAAAACTGTTTTTT. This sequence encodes CASSGGILPGQLSEKLFF.

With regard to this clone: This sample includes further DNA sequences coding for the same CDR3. CDR3 sequence: CASTDWGRGGETQYF. In DNA, the CDR3 is TGTGCCAGCACCGATTGGGGCCGGGGGGGGGAGACCCAGTACTTC. The gene calls are TRBV6-5 and TRBJ2-5, with 8 positions matching TRBD2. Germline CDR1 MNHEY, CDR2 SVGAGI. There are 15 residues in the CDR3. Trimming at V came to 7 bases and at J to 5 bases, leaving 12 bases not matched to a gene.

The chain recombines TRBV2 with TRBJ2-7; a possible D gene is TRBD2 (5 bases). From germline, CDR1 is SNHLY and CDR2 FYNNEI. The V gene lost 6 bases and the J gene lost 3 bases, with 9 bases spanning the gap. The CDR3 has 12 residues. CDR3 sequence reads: CASSGEHYEQYF. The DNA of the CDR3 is TGTGCCAGCAGCGGGGAACACTACGAGCAGTACTTC.

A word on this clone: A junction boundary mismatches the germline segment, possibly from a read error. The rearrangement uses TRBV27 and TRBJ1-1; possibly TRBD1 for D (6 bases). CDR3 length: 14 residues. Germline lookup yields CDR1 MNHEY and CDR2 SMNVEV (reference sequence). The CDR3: CASTAPGHRFHFFF. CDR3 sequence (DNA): TGTGCCAGCACCGCACCGGGACATCGTTTCCATTTCTTTTTT.

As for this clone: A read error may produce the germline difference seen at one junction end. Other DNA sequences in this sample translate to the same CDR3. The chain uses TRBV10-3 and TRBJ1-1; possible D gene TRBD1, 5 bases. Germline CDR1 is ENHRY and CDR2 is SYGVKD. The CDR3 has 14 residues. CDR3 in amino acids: CAIGAGTVNTEAFF. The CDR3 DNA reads TGTGCCATCGGAGCCGGGACGGTGAACACTGAAGCCTTCTTT.

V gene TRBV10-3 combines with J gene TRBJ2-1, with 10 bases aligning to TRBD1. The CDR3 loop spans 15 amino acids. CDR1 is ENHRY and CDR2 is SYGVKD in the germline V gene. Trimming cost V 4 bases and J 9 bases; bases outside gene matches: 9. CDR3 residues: CAISGGGQGLGEQFF. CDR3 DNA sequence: TGTGCCATCAGTGGGGGGGGACAGGGGTTAGGTGAGCAGTTCTTC.

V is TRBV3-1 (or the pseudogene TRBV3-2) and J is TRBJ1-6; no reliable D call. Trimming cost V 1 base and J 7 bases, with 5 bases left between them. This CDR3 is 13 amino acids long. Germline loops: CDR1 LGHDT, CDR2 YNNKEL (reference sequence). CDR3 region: CASSQGSNSPLHF. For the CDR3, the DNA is TGTGCCAGCAGCCAAGGGAGCAATTCACCCCTCCACTTT.

CDR3 region: CASSRLLGEQFF. CDR3 DNA sequence: TGCGCCAGCAGCCGTCTTTTGGGTGAGCAGTTCTTC. The chain recombines TRBV4-1 with TRBJ2-1; D unresolved. CDR3 size: 12 residues. V dropped 4 bases and J dropped 9 bases, with 10 bases sitting between them. CDR1 MGHRA and CDR2 YSYEKL come from the germline V gene.

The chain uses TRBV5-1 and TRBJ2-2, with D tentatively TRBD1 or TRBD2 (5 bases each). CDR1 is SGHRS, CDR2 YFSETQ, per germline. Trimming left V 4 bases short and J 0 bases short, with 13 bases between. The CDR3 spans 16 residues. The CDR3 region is CASSTQGPTNTGELFF. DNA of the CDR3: TGCGCCAGCAGCACTCAGGGACCGACGAACACCGGGGAGCTGTTTTTT.

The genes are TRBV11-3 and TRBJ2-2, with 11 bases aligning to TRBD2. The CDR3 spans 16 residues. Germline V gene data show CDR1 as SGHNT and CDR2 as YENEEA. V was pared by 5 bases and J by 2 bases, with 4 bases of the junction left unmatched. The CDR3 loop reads CASSPGTSGNTGELFF. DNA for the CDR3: TGTGCCAGCAGCCCTGGGACTAGCGGAAACACCGGGGAGCTGTTTTTT.

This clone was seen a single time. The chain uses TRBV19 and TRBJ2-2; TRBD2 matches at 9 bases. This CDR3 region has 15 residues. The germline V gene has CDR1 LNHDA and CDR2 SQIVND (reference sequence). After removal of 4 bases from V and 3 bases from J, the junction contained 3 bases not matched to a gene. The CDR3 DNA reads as TGTGCCAGTAGTAGGCGGGAGGGGCACACCGGGGAGCTGTTTTTT. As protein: CASSRREGHTGELFF.

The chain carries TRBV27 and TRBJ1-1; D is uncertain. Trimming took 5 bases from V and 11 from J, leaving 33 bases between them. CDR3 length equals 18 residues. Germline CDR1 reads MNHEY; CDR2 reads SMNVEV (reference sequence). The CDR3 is CASSPILRVHNEGLKAFF. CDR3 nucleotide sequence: TGTGCCAGCAGTCCCATCCTTCGGGTGCATAATGAGGGTCTAAAGGCTTTCTTT.

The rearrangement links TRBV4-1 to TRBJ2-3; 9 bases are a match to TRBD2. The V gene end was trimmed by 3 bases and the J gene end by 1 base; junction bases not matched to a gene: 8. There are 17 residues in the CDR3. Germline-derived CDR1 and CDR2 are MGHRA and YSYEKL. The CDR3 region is CASSQVRKREGTDTQYF. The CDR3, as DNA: TGCGCCAGCAGCCAGGTTCGGAAGCGGGAGGGCACAGATACGCAGTATTTT.

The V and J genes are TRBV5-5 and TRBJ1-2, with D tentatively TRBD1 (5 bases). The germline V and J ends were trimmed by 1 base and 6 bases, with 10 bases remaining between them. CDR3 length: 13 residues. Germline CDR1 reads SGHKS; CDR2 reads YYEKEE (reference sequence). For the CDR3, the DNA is TGTGCCAGCAGCTTGCAGGGAGTGGATGGCTACACCTTC. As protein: CASSLQGVDGYTF.

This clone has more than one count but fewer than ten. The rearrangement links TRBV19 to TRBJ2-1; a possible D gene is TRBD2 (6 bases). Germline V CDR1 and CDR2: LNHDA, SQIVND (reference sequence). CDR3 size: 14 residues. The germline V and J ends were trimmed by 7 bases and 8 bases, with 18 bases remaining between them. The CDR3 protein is CASTQFGGVDEQFF. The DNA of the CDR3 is TGTGCCAGTACCCAATTCGGCGGGGTCGATGAGCAGTTCTTC.

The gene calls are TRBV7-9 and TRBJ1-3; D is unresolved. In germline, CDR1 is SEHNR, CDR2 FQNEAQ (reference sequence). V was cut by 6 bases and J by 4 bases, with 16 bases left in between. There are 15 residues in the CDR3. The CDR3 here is CASRTPRGVGNTIYF. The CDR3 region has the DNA TGTGCCAGCAGGACCCCCCGTGGGGTAGGAAACACCATATATTTT.

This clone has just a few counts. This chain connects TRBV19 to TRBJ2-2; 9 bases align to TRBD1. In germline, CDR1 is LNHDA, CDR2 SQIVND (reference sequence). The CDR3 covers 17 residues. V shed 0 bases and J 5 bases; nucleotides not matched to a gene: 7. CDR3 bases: TGTGCCAGTAGTATAGACTGGACAGGGGCGATAACCGGGGAGCTGTTTTTT. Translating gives CASSIDWTGAITGELFF.

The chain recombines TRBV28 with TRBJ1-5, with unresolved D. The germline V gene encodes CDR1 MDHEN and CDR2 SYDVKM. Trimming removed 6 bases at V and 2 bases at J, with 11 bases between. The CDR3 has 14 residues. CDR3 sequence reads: CASRSGGGNQPQHF. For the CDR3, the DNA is TGTGCCAGCAGGTCCGGAGGTGGCAATCAGCCCCAGCATTTT.

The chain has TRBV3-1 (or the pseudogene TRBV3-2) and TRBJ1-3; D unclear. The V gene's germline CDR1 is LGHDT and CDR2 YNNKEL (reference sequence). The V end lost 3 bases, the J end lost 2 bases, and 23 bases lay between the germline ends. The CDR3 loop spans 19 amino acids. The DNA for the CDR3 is TGTGCCAGCAGCCATGGGCCGGGCCTGGGGTCCTCGGCTGGAAACACCATATATTTT. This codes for CASSHGPGLGSSAGNTIYF.

CDR3 loop: CSVDWSANTDTQYF. The CDR3, as DNA: TGCAGCGTTGATTGGTCAGCTAACACAGATACGCAGTATTTT. The chain has TRBV29-1 and TRBJ2-3; D gene ambiguous. With 3 bases removed from V and 2 bases from J, the gap between germline ends came to 12 bases. Germline loops: CDR1 SQVTM, CDR2 ANQGSEA. The CDR3 spans 14 residues.

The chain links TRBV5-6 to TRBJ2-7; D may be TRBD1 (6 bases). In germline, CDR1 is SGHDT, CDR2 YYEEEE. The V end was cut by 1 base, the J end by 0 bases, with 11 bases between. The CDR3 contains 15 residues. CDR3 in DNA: TGTGCCAGCAGCTTGTATCAGGGGCCCTCCTACGAGCAGTACTTC. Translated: CASSLYQGPSYEQYF.

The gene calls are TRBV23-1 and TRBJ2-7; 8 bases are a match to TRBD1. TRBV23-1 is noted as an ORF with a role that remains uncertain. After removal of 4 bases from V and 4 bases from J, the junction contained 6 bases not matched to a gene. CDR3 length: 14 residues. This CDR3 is CASSRGTGLYEQYF. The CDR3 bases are TGCGCCAGCAGTCGAGGGACAGGTTTGTACGAGCAGTACTTC.